The 16 T cell receptor beta chains listed next were all sequenced from one sample in a study of T cell responses to AZD1222 COVID-19 vaccine. Sequencing used immunoSEQ multiplex PCR; TCRdb keeps in-frame clones, though not all of them. The profile shows 140,000 to 150,000 clones, 91% of them singletons. The sequencing used peripheral blood, collected on day 0 of AZD1222 vaccination. Every receptor here comes from an adult in good health.

The chain uses TRBV9 and TRBJ2-7; D is possibly TRBD1 (6 bases). This CDR3 region has 15 residues. Trimming shortened V by 2 bases and J by 2 bases, and 14 bases separated the two germline ends. From germline, CDR1 is SGDLS and CDR2 YYNGEE. CDR3 in DNA: TGTGCCAGCAGCGTCTCGGGTGGACAGACCTACGAGCAGTACTTC. Its protein is CASSVSGGQTYEQYF.

This sequence joins TRBV19 and TRBJ1-5; 8 nucleotides match TRBD1. CDR3 size: 18 residues. Losses at the gene ends were 1 base for V and 0 bases for J; bases not matched to a gene: 8. Germline CDR1 is LNHDA and CDR2 is SQIVND (reference sequence). CDR3 in amino acids: CASSIGSRGPYSNQPQHF. The CDR3 DNA reads as TGTGCCAGTAGTATAGGAAGCAGGGGGCCGTATAGCAATCAGCCCCAGCATTTT.

J is TRBJ2-7 and V is TRBV7-2, with a tentative D call TRBD2 (6 bases). CDR3 length: 15 residues. CDR1 SGHTA and CDR2 FQGNSA come from the germline V gene. With 1 base removed from V and 7 bases from J, the gap between germline ends came to 17 bases. The DNA of the CDR3 is TGTGCCAGCAGCTTAGGGGGGGTTGCGTTGGGTGAGCAGTACTTC. This encodes CASSLGGVALGEQYF.

The chain has TRBV7-9 and TRBJ1-2; 8 positions match TRBD1. Germline values: CDR1 SEHNR, CDR2 FQNEAQ (reference sequence). The CDR3 is 17 amino acids. Trimming removed 1 base from V and 8 bases from J; junction bases left unmatched: 15. The CDR3 DNA reads TGTGCCAGCAGCTTAGGGCGGCCAGGGGGCGCGGTGGTGGGCTACACCTTC. Translation gives CASSLGRPGGAVVGYTF.

This clone was counted a single time. This chain connects TRBV29-1 to TRBJ2-7; 7 bases agree with TRBD1. This CDR3 is built from 14 residues. The germline V gene has CDR1 SQVTM and CDR2 ANQGSEA. The junction had 9 bases not matched to a gene; V was cut back by 6 bases and J by 1 base. The CDR3 region is CSVARDRWSYEQYF. The CDR3, as DNA: TGCAGCGTGGCCCGGGACAGATGGTCCTACGAGCAGTACTTC.

The chain recombines TRBV11-2 with TRBJ2-1; D not resolved. V was pared by 1 base and J by 0 bases, with 4 bases between. Germline lookup yields CDR1 SGHAT and CDR2 FQNNGV. The CDR3 covers 14 residues. For the CDR3, the DNA is TGTGCCAGCAGCTTAGTACACTCCTACAATGAGCAGTTCTTC. It encodes CASSLVHSYNEQFF.

The V gene is TRBV27, the J gene TRBJ2-5, with D unclear. CDR3 length equals 14 residues. Germline CDR1 MNHEY, CDR2 SMNVEV (reference sequence). With 0 bases removed from V and 1 base from J, the gap between germline ends came to 6 bases. The DNA of the CDR3 is TGTGCCAGCAGTTTATCCCAGGCCCAAGAGACCCAGTACTTC. Protein product: CASSLSQAQETQYF.

The chain joins TRBV7-9 to TRBJ2-2; no firm D call. V was shortened by 10 bases and J by 0 bases, with 9 bases between the two germline ends. The germline V gene encodes CDR1 SEHNR and CDR2 FQNEAQ (reference sequence). The CDR3 consists of 13 residues. DNA for the CDR3: TGTGCCACCCAAACTACGAACACCGGGGAGCTGTTTTTT. Protein: CATQTTNTGELFF.

On this clone itself: Sequence at one end of the junction differs from germline and may be a read error. The chain combines TRBV12-3 or TRBV12-4 with TRBJ2-1; 8 positions match TRBD2. The CDR3 runs to 13 residues. This CDR3 is CATSRGRYNEQFF. The CDR3 region has the DNA TGTGCCACCAGTCGCGGGAGGTACAATGAGCAGTTCTTC.

The chain couples TRBV7-9 to TRBJ1-2; unclear D gene. Germline loops: CDR1 SEHNR, CDR2 FQNEAQ (reference sequence). The CDR3 covers 16 residues. V was shortened by 1 base and J by 1 base, with 13 bases between the two germline ends. CDR3 in DNA: TGTGCCAGCAGCTTAGTGGCAGGAGGGATTAACTATGGCTACACCTTC. Translated: CASSLVAGGINYGYTF.

This CDR3 reads CASSPPTYGDIQYF. The CDR3 DNA sequence: TGTGCCAGCAGCCCTCCCACTTACGGGGACATTCAGTACTTC. The V and J genes are TRBV3-1 (or the pseudogene TRBV3-2) and TRBJ2-4; TRBD2 might be the D (5 bases). V was cut by 4 bases and J by 8 bases, with 15 bases left in between. This CDR3 is 14 amino acids long. In germline, CDR1 is LGHDT, CDR2 YNNKEL (reference sequence).

The rearrangement links TRBV7-9 to TRBJ1-2; a weak D match, TRBD1 (6 bases). The CDR3 is made up of 16 amino acids. V was trimmed by 4 bases and J by 4 bases, leaving 19 bases between them. The germline V gene has CDR1 SEHNR and CDR2 FQNEAQ (reference sequence). The CDR3, as DNA: TGTGCCAGCAGCTCTGGAGCCCGGACAGCTCGCTATGGCTACACCTTC. It is translated as CASSSGARTARYGYTF.

The chain joins TRBV5-1 to TRBJ1-2, with 10 bases fitting TRBD1. CDR3 length equals 15 residues. Germline-derived CDR1 and CDR2 are SGHRS and YFSETQ. The V gene end was trimmed by 3 bases and the J gene end by 9 bases; junction bases not matched to a gene: 11. The CDR3 sequence is CASSYIPGQGPSYTF. The CDR3 DNA reads as TGCGCCAGCAGCTACATACCGGGACAGGGGCCGAGCTACACCTTC.

This rearrangement joins TRBV4-3 to TRBJ2-2; tentative D call: TRBD2 (6 bases). This CDR3 spans 15 amino acids. Germline-derived CDR1 and CDR2 are LGHNA and YSLEER. Trimming cost V 3 bases and J 6 bases, with 14 bases left between them. CDR3 nucleotides: TGCGCCAGCAGCCACAAACCCGGCGGGGCCGGGGAGCTGTTTTTT. This sequence encodes CASSHKPGGAGELFF.

The V call is TRBV14, the J call TRBJ1-1, with 9 bases matching TRBD1. Germline V CDR1 and CDR2: SGHDN, FVKESK. The CDR3 has 17 residues. The ends lost 4 bases at V and 1 base at J; junction bases unmatched: 10. In nucleotides, the CDR3 is TGTGCCAGCAGCCGTTACAGGGGGCTACAGGGGAACACTGAAGCTTTCTTT. It encodes CASSRYRGLQGNTEAFF.

The chain recombines TRBV4-2 with TRBJ1-2, with D maybe TRBD1 (5 bases). The CDR3 sequence is 14 residues long. Trimming cost V 0 bases and J 6 bases, with 11 bases left between them. Germline loops: CDR1 LGHNA, CDR2 YNFKEQ. DNA of the CDR3: TGTGCCAGCAGCCAAGAGACAGCAGCCGATGGCTACACCTTC. Its translation: CASSQETAADGYTF.